A selection of T cell receptor beta chains follows, all from one sample in a study of T-cell reconstitution after alpha-beta-depleted transplantation in children. TCRdb itself ran the PCR reads through MiXCR, one entry per CDR3 protein. Of about 98,000 distinct CDR3 sequences listed, about 6.8% were seen once; the top ten hold about a sixth. The sample was PBMCs, taken before TCRalphabeta/CD19-depleted stem cell transplant. The source of these receptors is a boy aged 2 to 10 with acute lymphoblastic leukemia, due to receive a stem cell transplant. CDR3s include the opening cysteine and the closing phenylalanine or tryptophan. Fields, in order: V gene, D gene, clone size, J gene, CDR3 DNA, CDR3 protein. A D gene is named only where the DNA matches it firmly. A clone size is listed for some rows: how often the clone was seen (once, few, many), or a class if it is expanded.

TRBV7-9	NA	few	TRBJ2-2	TGTGCCAGCAGCTTACGTCCAGCCGCGAACACCGGGGAGCTGTTTTTT	CASSLRPAANTGELFF
TRBV5-1	NA	many	TRBJ1-1	TGCGCCAGCAGCTTGGGGCAGGGGTACACTGAAGCTTTCTTT	CASSLGQGYTEAFF
TRBV12-3/TRBV12-4	NA	many	TRBJ1-3	TGTGCCAGCAGCCGACAGTTCTCTGGAAACACCATATATTTT	CASSRQFSGNTIYF
TRBV12-3/TRBV12-4	TRBD2	many	TRBJ2-2	TGTGCCAGCAGTTTAGTGGGACTAGCGGGAACCGGGGAGCTGTTTTTT	CASSLVGLAGTGELFF
TRBV12-3/TRBV12-4	NA	NA	TRBJ1-2	TGTGCCAGCAGTTTAGAGGGAGGAAGGAGGGATGGCTACACCTTC	CASSLEGGRRDGYTF
TRBV15	NA	many	TRBJ2-5	TGTGCCACCAGCAGAGATAGGGCAGCGGAGACCCAGTACTTC	CATSRDRAAETQYF
TRBV29-1	NA	many	TRBJ1-5	TGCAGCGTTGCATCAGGGGATCAGCCCCAGCATTTT	CSVASGDQPQHF
TRBV6-5	TRBD1	medium-sized	TRBJ1-1	TGTGCCATCTGGGACAGGGATAGGAGTTGGGACACTGAAGCTTTCTTT	CAIWDRDRSWDTEAFF
TRBV25-1	NA	few	TRBJ1-3	TGTGCCAGCAGTCTTCCGGGGGCTAGAAACACCATATATTTT	CASSLPGARNTIYF
TRBV25-1	TRBD1	few	TRBJ2-6	TGTGCCAGCAGTGAGACAGGGATACAATCTGGGGCCAACGTCCTGACTTTC	CASSETGIQSGANVLTF
TRBV27	NA	few	TRBJ2-7	TGTGCCAGCAGTTTAAGTCCAGATCCCATCGAGCAGTACTTC	CASSLSPDPIEQYF
TRBV5-1	TRBD1	many	TRBJ1-2	TGCGCCAGCCGGACAGGGGGCGGCTATGGCTACACCTTC	CASRTGGGYGYTF
TRBV12-3/TRBV12-4	NA	many	TRBJ2-2	TGTGCCAGCAGTCATCCGGGACTCACGAACACCGGGGAGCTGTTTTTT	CASSHPGLTNTGELFF
TRBV11-2	TRBD1	many	TRBJ2-7	TGTGCCAGCAGCTTTGGGACAGGGGTTTTCTACGAGCAGTACTTC	CASSFGTGVFYEQYF
TRBV6-5	NA	many	TRBJ1-1	TGTGCCAGCAAGGGTGGTAGGGGGAACACTGAAGCTTTCTTT	CASKGGRGNTEAFF
TRBV10-3	NA	many	TRBJ2-1	TGTGCCATCAGTGTCGGGTATAGAATTGAGCAGTTCTTC	CAISVGYRIEQFF
TRBV2	TRBD2	many	TRBJ2-5	TGTGCCAGCATTCCTCTAGCGGGGGGCCAAGAGACCCAGTACTTC	CASIPLAGGQETQYF
TRBV20-1	TRBD1	many	TRBJ2-6	TGCAGTGCGTGGACAGGGATCTCTGGGGCCAACGTCCTGACTTTC	CSAWTGISGANVLTF
TRBV20-1	NA	few	TRBJ1-5	TGCAGTGCAACAGGCCAGGCGAATCAGCCCCAGCATTTT	CSATGQANQPQHF
TRBV2	NA	many	TRBJ1-1	TGTGCCAGCAGTCGCGGCGTAGGGGGGGCTGAAGCTTTCTTT	CASSRGVGGAEAFF
TRBV12-3/TRBV12-4	NA	few	TRBJ1-1	TGTGCCAGCAGTTTATTTGCAACCCTGAACACTGAAGCTTTCTTT	CASSLFATLNTEAFF
TRBV29-1	NA	many	TRBJ1-2	TGCAGCGTTGACAGAGGTCTGGTGGGCTACACCTTC	CSVDRGLVGYTF
TRBV9	NA	few	TRBJ1-1	TGTGCCAGCAGCGTAGGGGGGGAGACTGAAGCTTTCTTT	CASSVGGETEAFF